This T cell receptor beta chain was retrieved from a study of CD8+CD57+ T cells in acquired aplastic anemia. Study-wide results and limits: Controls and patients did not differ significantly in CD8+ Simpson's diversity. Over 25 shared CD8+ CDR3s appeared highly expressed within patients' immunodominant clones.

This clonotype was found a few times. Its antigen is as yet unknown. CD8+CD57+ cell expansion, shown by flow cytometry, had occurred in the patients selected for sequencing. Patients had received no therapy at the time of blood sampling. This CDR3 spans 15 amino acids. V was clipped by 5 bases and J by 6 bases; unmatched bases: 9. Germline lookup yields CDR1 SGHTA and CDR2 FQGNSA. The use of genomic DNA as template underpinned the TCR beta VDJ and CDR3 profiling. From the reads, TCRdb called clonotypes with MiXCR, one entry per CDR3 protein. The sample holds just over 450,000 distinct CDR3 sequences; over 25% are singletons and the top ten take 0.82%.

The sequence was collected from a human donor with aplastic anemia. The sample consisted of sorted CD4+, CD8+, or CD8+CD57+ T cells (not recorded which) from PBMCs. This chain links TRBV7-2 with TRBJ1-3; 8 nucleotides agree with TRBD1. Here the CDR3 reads CASSIRTGWANTIYF. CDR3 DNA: TGTGCCAGCAGCATACGGACAGGGTGGGCAAACACCATATATTTT. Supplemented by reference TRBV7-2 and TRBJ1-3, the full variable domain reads GAGVSQSPSNKVTEKGKDVELRCDPISGHTALYWYRQSLGQGLEFLIYFQGNSAPDKSGLPSDRFSAERTGGSVSTLTIQRTQQEDSAVYLCASSIRTGWANTIYFGEGSWLTVV.